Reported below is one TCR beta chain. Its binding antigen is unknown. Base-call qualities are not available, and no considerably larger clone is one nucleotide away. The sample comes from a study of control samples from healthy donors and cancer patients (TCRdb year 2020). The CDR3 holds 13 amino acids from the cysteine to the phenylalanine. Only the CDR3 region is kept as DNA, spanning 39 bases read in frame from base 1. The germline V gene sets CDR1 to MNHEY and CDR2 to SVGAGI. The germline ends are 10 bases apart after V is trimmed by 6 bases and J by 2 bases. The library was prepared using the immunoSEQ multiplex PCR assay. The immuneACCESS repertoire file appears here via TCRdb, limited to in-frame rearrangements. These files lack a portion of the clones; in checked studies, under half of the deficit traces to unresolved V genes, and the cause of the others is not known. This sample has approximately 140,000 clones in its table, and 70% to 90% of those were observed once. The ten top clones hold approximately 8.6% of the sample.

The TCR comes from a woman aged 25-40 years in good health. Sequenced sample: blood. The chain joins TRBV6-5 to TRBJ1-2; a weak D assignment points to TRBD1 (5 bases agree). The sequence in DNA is TGTGCCAGCAGCTTATCAGGGAACTATGGCTACACCTTC. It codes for CASSLSGNYGYTF.